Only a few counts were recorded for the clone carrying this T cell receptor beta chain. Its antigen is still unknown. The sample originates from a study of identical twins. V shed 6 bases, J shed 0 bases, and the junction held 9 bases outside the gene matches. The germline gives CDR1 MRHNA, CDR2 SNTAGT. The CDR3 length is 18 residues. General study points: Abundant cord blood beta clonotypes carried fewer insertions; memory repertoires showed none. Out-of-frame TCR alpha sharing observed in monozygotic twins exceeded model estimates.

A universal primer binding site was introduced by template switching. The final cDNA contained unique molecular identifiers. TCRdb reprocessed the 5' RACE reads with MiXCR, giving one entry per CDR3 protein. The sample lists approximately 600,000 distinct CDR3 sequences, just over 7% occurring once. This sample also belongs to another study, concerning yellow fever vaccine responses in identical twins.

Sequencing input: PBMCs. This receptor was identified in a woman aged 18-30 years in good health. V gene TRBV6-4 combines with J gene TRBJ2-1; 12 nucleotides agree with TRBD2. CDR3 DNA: TGTGCCAGCAGAGAGACTAGCGGGGGAACTAGCTCCTACAATGAGCAGTTCTTC. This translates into CASRETSGGTSSYNEQFF.